This is a list of T cell receptor beta chains from one sample in a study of T cells in Graves' hyperthyroidism and ophthalmopathy. TCRdb used MiXCR to reprocess the multiplex PCR reads, holding one entry per CDR3 protein. The repertoire holds 500,000 to 650,000 distinct CDR3 sequences, with about 46% as singletons. Sequenced sample: peripheral blood or thyroid tissue (not recorded which). The receptors shown here come from an adult woman with Graves' disease, either hyperthyroidism or ophthalmopathy (not recorded which). CDR3s include the opening cysteine and the closing phenylalanine or tryptophan. D genes are given only for firm matches. Clone size is given for some rows only: seen once, a few or many times, or a class if the clone is expanded.

many,TRBJ1-2,TRBV6-5,-,TGTGCCAGCAGTTACTCTATTGGCATAGGATACACCTTC,CASSYSIGIGYTF
-,TRBJ1-5,TRBV7-6,-,TGTGCCAGCAGCTTAAATAACGTTCAGCCCCAGCATTTT,CASSLNNVQPQHF
-,TRBJ1-5,TRBV7-6,-,TGTGCCAGCAGCTCTACCCCTGGGTCAGGCAATCAGCCCCAGCATTTT,CASSSTPGSGNQPQHF
few,TRBJ2-7,TRBV12-3/TRBV12-4,-,TGTGCCAGCAGGGGGGCGGGGTTAGTCTACGAGCAGTACTTC,CASRGAGLVYEQYF
many,TRBJ2-7,TRBV11-2,TRBD2,TGTGCCAGCAGAAACCCGACTAGCGGGAGCTCCTACGAGCAGTACTTC,CASRNPTSGSSYEQYF
many,TRBJ2-7,TRBV11-1,-,TGTGCCAGCACCCGGGACCCGGGCGACGAGCAGTACTTC,CASTRDPGDEQYF
many,TRBJ2-2,TRBV7-7,-,TGTGCTAGCAGCTCTACGGGACACCCCACCGGGGAGCTGTTTTTT,CASSSTGHPTGELFF
-,TRBJ1-5,TRBV7-2,-,TGTGCCAGCAGCTTCGGCAGGGTGGAGACCCAGCATTTT,CASSFGRVETQHF
-,TRBJ2-7,TRBV10-3,-,TGTGCCATCAGTCCGTCGACAGTGAGGGAGCAGTACTTC,CAISPSTVREQYF
-,TRBJ1-1,TRBV19,-,TGTGCCAGTAGTATAGGCCGGGGAGACACTGAAGCTTTCTTT,CASSIGRGDTEAFF
many,TRBJ2-5,TRBV7-2,-,TGTGCCAGCAGCCTCAATGCCGGATACCAAGAGACCCAGTACTTC,CASSLNAGYQETQYF
few,TRBJ2-5,TRBV29-1,-,TGCAGCGTTGGGCAGCTACAAGAGACCCAGTACTTC,CSVGQLQETQYF
many,TRBJ2-2,TRBV29-1,-,TGCAGCGGGGGGGCGAGCACCGGGGAGCTGTTTTTT,CSGGASTGELFF
few,TRBJ2-5,TRBV29-1,-,TGCAGCTATGCCGGGGCGCGGGGAGAGACCCAGTACTTC,CSYAGARGETQYF
many,TRBJ1-4,TRBV4-3,-,TGCGCCAGCAGCCAAGAAAGGCTATCGCGTGAAAAACTGTTTTTT,CASSQERLSREKLFF
few,TRBJ2-1,TRBV7-2,-,TGTGCCAGCAGCTTAGACTACAATGAGCAGTTCTTC,CASSLDYNEQFF
-,TRBJ1-2,TRBV5-1,-,TGCGCCAGCCGACACGGCGGGGGAGACTATGGCTACACCTTC,CASRHGGGDYGYTF
many,TRBJ1-2,TRBV9,-,TGTGCCAGCAGCGTAGGCCTAGACAACTATGGCTACACCTTC,CASSVGLDNYGYTF
once,TRBJ2-7,TRBV29-1,TRBD1,TGCAGCGTTCAAGGGGGGACAGGGACCTACGAGCAGTACTTC,CSVQGGTGTYEQYF
-,TRBJ2-7,TRBV6-1,TRBD2,TGTGCCAGCAGTCTAGCGGTTGTCTTCGAGCAGTACTTC,CASSLAVVFEQYF
-,TRBJ1-6,TRBV11-2,-,TGTGCCAGCAGTTCTGGATCCCCCGGCCCACATTCACCCCTCCACTTT,CASSSGSPGPHSPLHF
-,TRBJ2-2,TRBV4-1,TRBD2,TGCGCCAGCAGCCAAAGACTAGCGGGAAGGTCCGGGGAGCTGTTTTTT,CASSQRLAGRSGELFF
-,TRBJ2-3,TRBV5-1,-,TGCGCCAGCAGCTTGGTCCGCGGGGCCGGCACAGATACGCAGTATTTT,CASSLVRGAGTDTQYF
many,TRBJ2-2,TRBV10-3,-,TGTGCCATCAGTGAGTCCCCGGGAGTAGGTACCGGGGAGCTGTTTTTT,CAISESPGVGTGELFF
-,TRBJ2-5,TRBV20-1,-,TGCAGTGCTAGCCAGTCCATGTCAGGCGAGACCCAGTACTTC,CSASQSMSGETQYF
-,TRBJ1-6,TRBV7-9,-,TGTGCCAGCAGCGTATCTACTGGGCCCCTCCACTTT,CASSVSTGPLHF
many,TRBJ2-5,TRBV11-2,TRBD2,TGTGCCAGCGGATGGGGACTAGCGGGAGGTAGTGAGACCCAGTACTTC,CASGWGLAGGSETQYF
-,TRBJ1-5,TRBV19,-,TGTGCCAGTAAGGTGGGACGGGTCAATCAGCCCCAGCATTTT,CASKVGRVNQPQHF
-,TRBJ1-3,TRBV7-2,-,TGTGCCAGCAAAATAAGCGGTCACGGAAACACCATATATTTT,CASKISGHGNTIYF
-,TRBJ2-3,TRBV24-1,-,TGTGCCACCAGTGACCCCGGGACTCCAACAGATACGCAGTATTTT,CATSDPGTPTDTQYF
-,TRBJ2-5,TRBV6-1,TRBD1,TGTGCCAGCAGTGAAGGAGGGACAGGGAGAGAGACCCAGTACTTC,CASSEGGTGRETQYF
-,TRBJ1-2,TRBV20-1,-,TGCAGTGCGAGGACAGATGTCCTCTATGGCTACACCTTC,CSARTDVLYGYTF
few,TRBJ1-2,TRBV28,TRBD1,TGTGCCAGCATTGGGACAGGGGACTATGGCTACACCTTC,CASIGTGDYGYTF
few,TRBJ1-2,TRBV10-3,-,TGTGCCATCAGTGAGTCGAACAGGGTTGGCGGCTACACCTTC,CAISESNRVGGYTF
few,TRBJ1-2,TRBV6-4,TRBD1,TGTGCCAGCAGTGACGGACAGGAGGGGAATGGCTACACCTTC,CASSDGQEGNGYTF
-,TRBJ2-2,TRBV20-1,-,TGCAGTGCCCCAGGGATGACGAACACCGGGGAGCTGTTTTTT,CSAPGMTNTGELFF